Listed below are T cell receptor beta chains from one sample, sequenced in a study of blood T cell repertoires in COVID-19. Data came from immunoSEQ multiplex PCR; TCRdb stores just in-frame clones and leaves some out. The profile shows fewer than 150,000 clones, nearly 90% of them singletons. Sequenced input: peripheral blood. Every receptor here comes from a woman in her sixties or seventies with COVID-19, enrolled during active disease. The CDR3 runs from the conserved cysteine through the conserved F or W. The order of the fields is J gene, D gene, clone size, V gene, CDR3 DNA, CDR3 protein. A D gene is named only where the DNA matches it firmly. Clone size is not always given. Where it is, it says once, few, many or a class for expanded clones.

j_gene: TRBJ2-7; d_gene: NA; abundance: NA; v_gene: TRBV6-2/TRBV6-3; CDR3nt: TGTGCCAGCAGTTCCACAGGGACCTACTACGAGCAGTACTTC; CDR3aa: CASSSTGTYYEQYF
j_gene: TRBJ1-6; d_gene: NA; abundance: NA; v_gene: TRBV3-1/TRBV3-2; CDR3nt: TGTGCCAGCAGCCAAGGGGTAGGACGGAGGGATTCACCCCTCCACTTT; CDR3aa: CASSQGVGRRDSPLHF
j_gene: TRBJ1-5; d_gene: NA; abundance: NA; v_gene: TRBV18; CDR3nt: TGTGCCAGCTCATCTCGAGAAAACAGGGCAGAGCCCCAGCATTTT; CDR3aa: CASSSRENRAEPQHF
j_gene: TRBJ1-1; d_gene: NA; abundance: NA; v_gene: TRBV19; CDR3nt: TGTGCCAGTAGTATATCGAAGGAGGGTGAAGCTTTCTTT; CDR3aa: CASSISKEGEAFF
j_gene: TRBJ1-5; d_gene: NA; abundance: NA; v_gene: TRBV5-6; CDR3nt: TGTGCCAGCAGCTTGGGTACACAGTTCAATCAGCCCCAGCATTTT; CDR3aa: CASSLGTQFNQPQHF
j_gene: TRBJ1-1; d_gene: NA; abundance: NA; v_gene: TRBV18; CDR3nt: TGTGCCAGCTCACCGACTACAGGGATAAACACTGAAGCTTTCTTT; CDR3aa: CASSPTTGINTEAFF
j_gene: TRBJ1-1; d_gene: TRBD1; abundance: NA; v_gene: TRBV27; CDR3nt: TGTGCCAGCAGTCCAGGACAGGGGGGATTGAACACTGAAGCTTTCTTT; CDR3aa: CASSPGQGGLNTEAFF
j_gene: TRBJ1-3; d_gene: NA; abundance: NA; v_gene: TRBV18; CDR3nt: TGTGCCAGCTCTCCCCTTTGGAAGCTCGGCCGAGGCTCTGGAAACACCATATATTTT; CDR3aa: CASSPLWKLGRGSGNTIYF
j_gene: TRBJ1-1; d_gene: NA; abundance: NA; v_gene: TRBV6-5; CDR3nt: TGTGCCAGCAGTTACGGGATCTCGGGGTACACTGAAGCTTTCTTT; CDR3aa: CASSYGISGYTEAFF
j_gene: TRBJ2-7; d_gene: TRBD2; abundance: NA; v_gene: TRBV29-1; CDR3nt: TGCAGCGTCGGGACTAGCGTTCACTACGAGCAGTACTTC; CDR3aa: CSVGTSVHYEQYF
j_gene: TRBJ1-1; d_gene: TRBD1; abundance: few; v_gene: TRBV4-2; CDR3nt: TGTGCCAGCAGCCGAAGGACAGGGGCCACTGAAGCTTTCTTT; CDR3aa: CASSRRTGATEAFF
j_gene: TRBJ2-2; d_gene: TRBD2; abundance: NA; v_gene: TRBV10-3; CDR3nt: TGTGCCATCAGGGGAGCGGGGGCAAGGTCCGGGGAGCTGTTTTTT; CDR3aa: CAIRGAGARSGELFF
j_gene: TRBJ2-4; d_gene: NA; abundance: NA; v_gene: TRBV6-6; CDR3nt: TGTGCCAGCATTTCCCTCGGTATAGCCAAAAACATTCAGTACTTC; CDR3aa: CASISLGIAKNIQYF
j_gene: TRBJ2-1; d_gene: NA; abundance: NA; v_gene: TRBV5-4; CDR3nt: TGTGCCACAACAGCTTACAATGAGCAGTTCTTC; CDR3aa: CATTAYNEQFF
j_gene: TRBJ2-1; d_gene: TRBD1; abundance: NA; v_gene: TRBV5-1; CDR3nt: TGCGCCAGCAGCTTATATTCGGCAGGGGGCGATTTTGTTAATGAGCAGTTCTTC; CDR3aa: CASSLYSAGGDFVNEQFF
j_gene: TRBJ1-5; d_gene: NA; abundance: NA; v_gene: TRBV18; CDR3nt: TGTGCCAGCTCACCGTCGGGAGGCGGTCAGCCCCAGCATTTT; CDR3aa: CASSPSGGGQPQHF
j_gene: TRBJ1-4; d_gene: TRBD1; abundance: NA; v_gene: TRBV19; CDR3nt: TGTGCCAGTAGTAAGCGACAGGGCGATAATGAAAAACTGTTTTTT; CDR3aa: CASSKRQGDNEKLFF
j_gene: TRBJ1-2; d_gene: NA; abundance: NA; v_gene: TRBV5-5; CDR3nt: TGTGCCAGCAGCTTGGTGGGAGGTGGCTACACCTTC; CDR3aa: CASSLVGGGYTF
j_gene: TRBJ2-2; d_gene: NA; abundance: NA; v_gene: TRBV6-5; CDR3nt: TGTGCCAGCAGTTGGCGACAGAACCCTACCGGGGAGCTGTTTTTT; CDR3aa: CASSWRQNPTGELFF
j_gene: TRBJ2-5; d_gene: TRBD1; abundance: NA; v_gene: TRBV20-1; CDR3nt: TGCAGTGCTAGTGAGGGGGCCCAAGAGACCCAGTACTTC; CDR3aa: CSASEGAQETQYF
j_gene: TRBJ1-6; d_gene: NA; abundance: NA; v_gene: TRBV5-3; CDR3nt: TGTGCCAGAAGCCCATGTTCAGGAACTCCAAATTCACCCCTCCACTTT; CDR3aa: CARSPCSGTPNSPLHF
j_gene: TRBJ1-1; d_gene: TRBD1; abundance: NA; v_gene: TRBV2; CDR3nt: TGTGCCAGCAGTGGTCCTTCCACAGGGGGCGCTTACACTGAAGCTTTCTTT; CDR3aa: CASSGPSTGGAYTEAFF
j_gene: TRBJ2-7; d_gene: NA; abundance: NA; v_gene: TRBV7-2; CDR3nt: TGTGCCAGCAGCCGGGAAGGGAGCCATTACTACGAGCAGTACTTC; CDR3aa: CASSREGSHYYEQYF
j_gene: TRBJ2-5; d_gene: NA; abundance: once; v_gene: TRBV4-1; CDR3nt: TGCGCCAGCAGCCTGCAGGGTAAGAGGGAGACCCAGTACTTC; CDR3aa: CASSLQGKRETQYF
j_gene: TRBJ2-3; d_gene: NA; abundance: NA; v_gene: TRBV7-2; CDR3nt: TGTGCCAGCAGCTCTTCCGGCACAGATACGCAGTATTTT; CDR3aa: CASSSSGTDTQYF
j_gene: TRBJ1-2; d_gene: TRBD1; abundance: once; v_gene: TRBV4-3; CDR3nt: TGCGCCAGCAGCCAAGCAGACAACGGACAGGGTGGCTACACCTTC; CDR3aa: CASSQADNGQGGYTF
j_gene: TRBJ2-3; d_gene: TRBD2; abundance: NA; v_gene: TRBV4-3; CDR3nt: TGCGCCAGCAGCCAAGATTTCATTCTCGGGACTAGCGGGACCCCGCATACGCAGTATTTT; CDR3aa: CASSQDFILGTSGTPHTQYF
j_gene: TRBJ2-5; d_gene: TRBD2; abundance: once; v_gene: TRBV4-2; CDR3nt: TGTGCCAGCAGCCAAGCAACTAGCGGGGGTCCAGAGACCCAGTACTTC; CDR3aa: CASSQATSGGPETQYF
j_gene: TRBJ1-4; d_gene: NA; abundance: NA; v_gene: TRBV11-2; CDR3nt: TGTGCCAGCAGCTTAGAGCCACGGGAGACACTGTTTTTT; CDR3aa: CASSLEPRETLFF
j_gene: TRBJ1-2; d_gene: TRBD1; abundance: NA; v_gene: TRBV6-2/TRBV6-3; CDR3nt: TGTGCCAGCAGGCCTGGGACAGGGGGTTATGGCTACACCTTC; CDR3aa: CASRPGTGGYGYTF
j_gene: TRBJ1-4; d_gene: NA; abundance: NA; v_gene: TRBV18; CDR3nt: TGTGCCAGCTCACCGACGCGGTCTAAAACTAATGAAAAACTGTTTTTT; CDR3aa: CASSPTRSKTNEKLFF
j_gene: TRBJ1-3; d_gene: TRBD1; abundance: NA; v_gene: TRBV5-4; CDR3nt: TGTGCCAGCAGCCAGGGCACAGGGGAAGGGAACACCATATATTTT; CDR3aa: CASSQGTGEGNTIYF
j_gene: TRBJ1-5; d_gene: NA; abundance: NA; v_gene: TRBV19; CDR3nt: TGTGCCAGTAGGTCCGGTAATCAGCCCCAGCATTTT; CDR3aa: CASRSGNQPQHF
j_gene: TRBJ1-1; d_gene: TRBD1; abundance: NA; v_gene: TRBV5-4; CDR3nt: TGTGCCAGCAGCTTCCGGACAGGGCAGAGCACTGAAGCTTTCTTT; CDR3aa: CASSFRTGQSTEAFF
j_gene: TRBJ1-6; d_gene: TRBD1; abundance: few; v_gene: TRBV6-2/TRBV6-3; CDR3nt: TGTGCCAGCAGCTTCCGGACAGGGACGTATAATTCACCCCTCCACTTT; CDR3aa: CASSFRTGTYNSPLHF
j_gene: TRBJ1-5; d_gene: NA; abundance: NA; v_gene: TRBV4-3; CDR3nt: TGCGCCAGCAGCCAAGCTTTTAACAGGCCCAATCAGCCCCAGCATTTT; CDR3aa: CASSQAFNRPNQPQHF
j_gene: TRBJ2-7; d_gene: NA; abundance: NA; v_gene: TRBV5-4; CDR3nt: TGTGCCAGCAGCCTGGACAGAGGGTCCTACGAGCAGTACTTC; CDR3aa: CASSLDRGSYEQYF
j_gene: TRBJ1-2; d_gene: NA; abundance: NA; v_gene: TRBV6-6; CDR3nt: TGTGCCAGCAGTTACTCGATGACTAAAATGGGAAGCTACACCTTC; CDR3aa: CASSYSMTKMGSYTF
j_gene: TRBJ2-5; d_gene: TRBD1; abundance: NA; v_gene: TRBV19; CDR3nt: TGTGCCAGTAGTATGGACAGGGGGCGAGAGACCCAGTACTTC; CDR3aa: CASSMDRGRETQYF
j_gene: TRBJ2-3; d_gene: NA; abundance: few; v_gene: TRBV6-2/TRBV6-3; CDR3nt: TGTGCCAGCAGCTCCTCGTTGGGGGCTGCAGATACGCAGTATTTT; CDR3aa: CASSSSLGAADTQYF